Described below is a single TCR beta chain sequence and its context. The specificity of this receptor is unknown. No base qualities exist here, and no much larger clone lies one base off it. The data belong to a study of T-cell reconstitution after alpha-beta-depleted transplantation in children (dated by TCRdb to 2016 to 2017). Turning to the overall study: Using TCR repertoire profiling, the study quantitatively followed how T-cell immune reconstitution unfolded in children after TCRalphabeta/CD19-depleted allogeneic hematopoietic cell transplantation.

From the germline V gene (reference sequence), CDR1 is DFQATT and CDR2 is SNEGSKA. The V end loses 5 bases and the J end loses 5 bases, and a stretch of 7 bases separates them. The CDR3 runs 11 amino acids, cysteine and phenylalanine included. The kept DNA is CDR3 alone, 33 bases in frame from the first base. Library construction relied on PCR. The reads were generated on an Illumina HiSeq 2500. To normalize quantification of the TCRbeta repertoire, the TCR libraries were built with molecular barcoding that relied on unique molecular identifiers. Using fastp at Q25 and MiXCR, TCRdb reprocessed the public reads and kept productive beta chains. Entries are consolidated by CDR3 protein sequence, retaining the most common genes and DNA. Here the sample has some 390,000 distinct CDR3 sequences; roughly 21% occur a single time. 3% to 4.5% of the sample is taken by the ten largest.

The receptor's source is a human donor who donated a stem cell graft to a child with acute myeloid leukemia. Recombination linked TRBV20-1 to TRBJ2-1; no confident D gene assignment can be made. The sequenced sample was PBMCs from the stem cell graft donor, obtained from the stem cell graft. The DNA sequence is given as TGCAGTGCTCCTAGGGACAATGAGCAGTTCTTC. Its translation reads: CSAPRDNEQFF.